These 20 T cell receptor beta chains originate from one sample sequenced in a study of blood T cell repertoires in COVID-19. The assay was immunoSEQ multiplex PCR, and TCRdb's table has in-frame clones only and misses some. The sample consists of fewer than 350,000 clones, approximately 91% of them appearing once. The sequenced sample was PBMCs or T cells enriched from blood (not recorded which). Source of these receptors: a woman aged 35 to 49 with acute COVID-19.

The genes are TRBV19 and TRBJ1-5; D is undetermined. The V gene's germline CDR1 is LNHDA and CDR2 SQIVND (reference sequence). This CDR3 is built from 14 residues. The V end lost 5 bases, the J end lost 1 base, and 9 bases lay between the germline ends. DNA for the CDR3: TGTGCCAGTAGTTGGACGGGGAGCAATCAGCCCCAGCATTTT. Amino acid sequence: CASSWTGSNQPQHF.

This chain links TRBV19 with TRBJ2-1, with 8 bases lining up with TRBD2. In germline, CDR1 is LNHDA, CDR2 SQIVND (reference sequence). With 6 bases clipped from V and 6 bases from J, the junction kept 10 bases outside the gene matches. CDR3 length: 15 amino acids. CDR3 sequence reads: CASSPGTRGRNEQFF. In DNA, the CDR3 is TGTGCCAGTAGCCCCGGGACTAGAGGTCGCAATGAGCAGTTCTTC.

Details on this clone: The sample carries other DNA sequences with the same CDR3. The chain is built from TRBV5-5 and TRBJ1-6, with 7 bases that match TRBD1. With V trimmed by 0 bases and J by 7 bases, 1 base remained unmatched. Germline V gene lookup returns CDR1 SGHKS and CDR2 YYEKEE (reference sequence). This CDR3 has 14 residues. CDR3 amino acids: CASSLVTGNSPLHF. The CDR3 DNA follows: TGTGCCAGCAGCTTGGTGACAGGGAATTCACCCCTCCACTTT. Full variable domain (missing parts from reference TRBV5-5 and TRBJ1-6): DAGVTQSPTHLIKTRGQQVTLRCSPISGHKSVSWYQQVLGQGPQFIFQYYEKEERGRGNFPDRFSARQFPNYSSELNVNALLLGDSALYLCASSLVTGNSPLHFGNGTRLTVT.

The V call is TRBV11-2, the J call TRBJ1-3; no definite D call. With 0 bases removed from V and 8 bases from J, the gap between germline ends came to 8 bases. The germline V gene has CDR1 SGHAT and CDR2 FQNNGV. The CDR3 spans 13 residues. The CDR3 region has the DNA TGTGCCAGCAGCTTAGATAGCCTTTACACCATATATTTT. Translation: CASSLDSLYTIYF.

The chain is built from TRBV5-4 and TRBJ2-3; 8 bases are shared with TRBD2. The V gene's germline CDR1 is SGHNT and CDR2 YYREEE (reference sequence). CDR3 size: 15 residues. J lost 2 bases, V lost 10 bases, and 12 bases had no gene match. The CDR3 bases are TGTGCCTCCACACCCGGGGGGGCAAACACAGATACGCAGTATTTT. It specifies CASTPGGANTDTQYF.

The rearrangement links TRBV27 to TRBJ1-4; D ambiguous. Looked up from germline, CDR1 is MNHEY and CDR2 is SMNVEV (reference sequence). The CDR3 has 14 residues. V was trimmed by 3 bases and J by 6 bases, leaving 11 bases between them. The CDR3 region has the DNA TGTGCCAGCAGTTTCTTTGTCACTGATGAAAAACTGTTTTTT. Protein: CASSFFVTDEKLFF.

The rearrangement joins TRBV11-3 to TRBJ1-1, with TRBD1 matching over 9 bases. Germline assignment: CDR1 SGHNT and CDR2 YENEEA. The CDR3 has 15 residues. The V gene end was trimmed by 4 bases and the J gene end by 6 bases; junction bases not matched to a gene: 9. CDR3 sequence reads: CASSSWTGEQPEAFF. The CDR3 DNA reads TGTGCCAGCAGCTCTTGGACAGGGGAACAACCTGAAGCTTTCTTT. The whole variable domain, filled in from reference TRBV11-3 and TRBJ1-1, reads EAGVVQSPRYKIIEKKQPVAFWCNPISGHNTLYWYLQNLGQGPELLIRYENEEAVDDSQLPKDRFSAERLKGVDSTLKIQPAELGDSAVYLCASSSWTGEQPEAFFGQGTRLTVV.

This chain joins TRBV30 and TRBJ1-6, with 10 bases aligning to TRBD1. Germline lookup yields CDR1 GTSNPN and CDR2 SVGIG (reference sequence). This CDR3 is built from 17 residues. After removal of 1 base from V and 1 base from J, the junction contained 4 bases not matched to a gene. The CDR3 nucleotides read TGTGCCTGGAGTGACCGGGACAGGGGATCCTATAATTCACCCCTCCACTTT. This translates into CAWSDRDRGSYNSPLHF. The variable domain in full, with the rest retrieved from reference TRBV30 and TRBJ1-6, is SQTIHQWPATLVQPVGSPLSLECTVEGTSNPNLYWYRQAAGRGLQLLFYSVGIGQISSEVPQNLSASRPQDRQFILSSKKLLLSDSGFYLCAWSDRDRGSYNSPLHFGNGTRLTVT.

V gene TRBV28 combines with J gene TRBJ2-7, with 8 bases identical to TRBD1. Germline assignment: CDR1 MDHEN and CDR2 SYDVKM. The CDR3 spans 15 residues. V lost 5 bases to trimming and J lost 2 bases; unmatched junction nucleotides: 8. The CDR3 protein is CASSTPGTGTYEQYF. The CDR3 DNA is TGTGCCAGCAGTACCCCCGGGACAGGTACCTACGAGCAGTACTTC. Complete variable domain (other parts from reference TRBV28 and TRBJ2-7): DVKVTQSSRYLVKRTGEKVFLECVQDMDHENMFWYRQDPGLGLRLIYFSYDVKMKEKGDIPEGYSVSREKKERFSLILESASTNQTSMYLCASSTPGTGTYEQYFGPGTRLTVT.

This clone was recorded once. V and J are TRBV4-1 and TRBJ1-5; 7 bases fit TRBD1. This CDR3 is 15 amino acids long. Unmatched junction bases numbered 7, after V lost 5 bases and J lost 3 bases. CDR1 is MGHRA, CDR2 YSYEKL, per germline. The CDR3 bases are TGCGCCAGCAGCTCCCGGGACAGCAACAATCAGCCCCAGCATTTT. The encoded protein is CASSSRDSNNQPQHF.

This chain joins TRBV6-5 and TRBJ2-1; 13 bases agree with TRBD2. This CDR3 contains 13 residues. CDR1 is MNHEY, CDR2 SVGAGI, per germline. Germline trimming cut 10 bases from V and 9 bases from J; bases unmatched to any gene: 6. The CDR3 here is CATGLAGVVEQFF. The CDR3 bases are TGTGCCACCGGACTAGCGGGAGTGGTTGAGCAGTTCTTC.

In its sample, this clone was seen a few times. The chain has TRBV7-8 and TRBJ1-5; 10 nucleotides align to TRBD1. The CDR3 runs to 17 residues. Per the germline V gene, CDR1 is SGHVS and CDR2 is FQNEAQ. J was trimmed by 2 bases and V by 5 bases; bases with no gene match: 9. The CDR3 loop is CASSLGPGTGGNQPQHF. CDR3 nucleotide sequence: TGTGCCAGCAGCCTCGGACCCGGGACAGGGGGCAATCAGCCCCAGCATTTT.

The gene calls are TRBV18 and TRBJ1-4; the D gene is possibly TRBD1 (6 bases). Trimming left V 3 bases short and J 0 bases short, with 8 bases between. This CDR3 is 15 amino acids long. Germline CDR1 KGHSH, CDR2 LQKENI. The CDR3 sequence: CASSPDRSTNEKLFF. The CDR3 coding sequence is TGTGCCAGCTCACCGGACAGATCAACTAATGAAAAACTGTTTTTT.

The CDR3 bases are TGTGCCAGCAGCCCAGCCCCCGGGACAGCTCGGGCTTCACCCCTCCACTTT. Protein sequence: CASSPAPGTARASPLHF. This chain links TRBV7-2 with TRBJ1-6, with 7 bases aligning to TRBD1. CDR3 size: 17 residues. V dropped 5 bases and J dropped 9; count of bases not matched to a gene: 16. From germline, CDR1 is SGHTA and CDR2 FQGNSA.

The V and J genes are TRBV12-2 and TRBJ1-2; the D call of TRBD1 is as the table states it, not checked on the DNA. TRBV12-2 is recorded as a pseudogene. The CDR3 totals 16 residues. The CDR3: CASRRRDRDLRYGYTF. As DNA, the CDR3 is TGTGCAAGTCGTCGCCGGGACAGGGATTTACGCTATGGCTACACCTTC.

CDR3 loop: CASSLNPARGEQYF. The CDR3 DNA is TGTGCCAGCAGTTTAAACCCCGCTCGGGGGGAGCAGTACTTC. The V gene is TRBV27, the J gene TRBJ2-7; a weak D match, TRBD2 (6 bases). The CDR3 spans 14 residues. Germline CDR1 and CDR2: MNHEY and SMNVEV (reference sequence). V was shortened by 2 bases and J by 7 bases, with 15 bases between the two germline ends.

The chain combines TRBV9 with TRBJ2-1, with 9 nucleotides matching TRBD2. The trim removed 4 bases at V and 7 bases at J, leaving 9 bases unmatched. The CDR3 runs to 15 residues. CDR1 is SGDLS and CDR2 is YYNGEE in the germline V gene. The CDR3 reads CASSPGGGRVNEQFF. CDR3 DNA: TGTGCCAGCAGCCCAGGTGGCGGGAGGGTTAATGAGCAGTTCTTC.

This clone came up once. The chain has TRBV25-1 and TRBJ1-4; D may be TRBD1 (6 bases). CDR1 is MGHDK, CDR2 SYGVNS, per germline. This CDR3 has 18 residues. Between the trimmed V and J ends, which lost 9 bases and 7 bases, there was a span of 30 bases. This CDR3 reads CARNIGGGAIDYGEKLFF. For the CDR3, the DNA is TGTGCCAGAAACATAGGAGGGGGGGCTATTGACTACGGTGAAAAACTGTTTTTT.

CDR3 protein: CASSPSLGQGINYGYTF. In DNA, the CDR3 is TGTGCCAGCAGCCCTAGCCTTGGACAGGGAATAAACTATGGCTACACCTTC. V and J are TRBV7-6 and TRBJ1-2; 8 bases map to TRBD1. The CDR3 runs to 17 residues. The J segment lost 2 bases and the V segment lost 5 bases, leaving 13 bases of the junction unmatched. Germline V gives CDR1 SGHVS, CDR2 FNYEAQ.

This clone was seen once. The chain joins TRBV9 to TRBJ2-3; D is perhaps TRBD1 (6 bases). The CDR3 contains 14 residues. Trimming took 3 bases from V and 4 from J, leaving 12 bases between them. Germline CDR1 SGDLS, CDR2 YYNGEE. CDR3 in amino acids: CASSGTDPADTQYF. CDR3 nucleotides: TGTGCCAGCAGCGGGACAGACCCGGCAGATACGCAGTATTTT. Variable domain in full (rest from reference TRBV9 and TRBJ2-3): DSGVTQTPKHLITATGQRVTLRCSPRSGDLSVYWYQQSLDQGLQFLIQYYNGEERAKGNILERFSAQQFPDLHSELNLSSLELGDSALYFCASSGTDPADTQYFGPGTRLTVL.